The 9 T cell receptor beta chains reported below all come from one sample, sequenced in a study of T cells expressing NK-cell markers. TCRdb reprocessed the 5' RACE reads and reports one entry per CDR3 protein, with no DNA. The table lists roughly 390,000 distinct CDR3 sequences. The source material was blood T cells: a sorted CD56 or NKG2C T cell subset, CD4+ or CD8+ T cells, or bulk PBMC T cells (not recorded which). All receptors derive from a woman aged 50 to 60 in good health.

The chain carries TRBV20-1 and TRBJ2-5; TCRdb calls TRBD2, which cannot be checked without DNA. The CDR3 loop spans 12 amino acids. Germline V gives CDR1 DFQATT, CDR2 SNEGSKA (reference sequence). CDR3 region: CSVLAGVKTQYF.

V and J are TRBV6-1 and TRBJ1-5; lacking DNA, the TRBD1 call made by TCRdb goes unchecked. Germline CDR1 is MNHNS and CDR2 is SASEGT. The CDR3 extends over 15 amino acids. CDR3 residues: CASSIPGQPNQPQHF.

The rearrangement uses TRBV20-1 and TRBJ2-2; TCRdb's D call of TRBD2 is untestable without DNA. CDR1 DFQATT and CDR2 SNEGSKA come from the germline V gene (reference sequence). The CDR3 totals 16 residues. The CDR3 spells CSAHPSGSRNTGELFF.

The chain is built from TRBV7-9 and TRBJ1-3. There are 18 residues in the CDR3. From germline, CDR1 is SEHNR and CDR2 FQNEAQ (reference sequence). The CDR3 here is CASSPKSRSGKAENTIYF.

The chain is built from TRBV12-3 or TRBV12-4 and TRBJ1-1; as DNA is missing, the TRBD1 call by TCRdb cannot be tested. This CDR3 is built from 12 residues. CDR3 in amino acids: CASRRRGTEAFF.

The chain uses TRBV20-1 and TRBJ2-3; TCRdb lists TRBD1, though no DNA is available to test this call. Germline-derived CDR1 and CDR2 are DFQATT and SNEGSKA (reference sequence). CDR3 length: 16 amino acids. The chain's CDR3 is CSARPNRQHSTDTQYF.

CDR3 region: CASSYSGPRNYGYTF. The chain couples TRBV6-5 to TRBJ1-2; the TCRdb call, TRBD1, lacks DNA for checking. Germline V gene lookup returns CDR1 MNHEY and CDR2 SVGAGI. This CDR3 spans 15 amino acids.

The rearrangement joins TRBV7-2 to TRBJ2-2; TCRdb gives TRBD2 as the D gene, but with no DNA this cannot be confirmed. CDR1 is SGHTA, CDR2 FQGNSA, per germline. CDR3 size: 15 residues. The CDR3 sequence: CASSPRGGFTGELFF.

This sequence joins TRBV7-9 and TRBJ2-7; TCRdb returns TRBD1, unconfirmable since there is no DNA. The germline CDR1 and CDR2 sequences are SEHNR and FQNEAQ (reference sequence). The CDR3 totals 13 residues. The chain's CDR3 is CASGGRGSYEQYF.